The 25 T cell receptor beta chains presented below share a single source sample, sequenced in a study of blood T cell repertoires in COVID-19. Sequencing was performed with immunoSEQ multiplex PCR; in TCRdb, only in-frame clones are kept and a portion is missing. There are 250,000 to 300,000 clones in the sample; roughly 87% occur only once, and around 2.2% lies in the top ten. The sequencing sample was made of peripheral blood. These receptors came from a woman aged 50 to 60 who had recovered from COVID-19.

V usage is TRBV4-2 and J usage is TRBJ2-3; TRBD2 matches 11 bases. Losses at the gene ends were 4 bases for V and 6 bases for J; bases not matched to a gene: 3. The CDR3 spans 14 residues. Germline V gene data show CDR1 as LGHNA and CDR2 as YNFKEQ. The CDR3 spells CASSPLAGGDTQYF. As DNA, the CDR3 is TGTGCCAGCAGCCCTTTAGCGGGAGGGGATACGCAGTATTTT.

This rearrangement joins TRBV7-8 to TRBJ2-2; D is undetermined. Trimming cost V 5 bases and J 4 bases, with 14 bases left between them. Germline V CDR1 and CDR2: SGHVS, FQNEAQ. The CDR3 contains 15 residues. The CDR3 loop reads CASSPTGLGTGELFF. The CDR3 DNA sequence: TGTGCCAGCAGCCCCACCGGGTTAGGCACCGGGGAGCTGTTTTTT.

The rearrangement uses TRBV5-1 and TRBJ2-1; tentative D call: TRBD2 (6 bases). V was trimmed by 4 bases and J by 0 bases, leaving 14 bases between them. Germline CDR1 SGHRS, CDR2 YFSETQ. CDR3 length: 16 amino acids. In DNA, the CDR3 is TGCGCCAGCAGCCCTAATAGCGGAAGCTCCTACAATGAGCAGTTCTTC. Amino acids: CASSPNSGSSYNEQFF.

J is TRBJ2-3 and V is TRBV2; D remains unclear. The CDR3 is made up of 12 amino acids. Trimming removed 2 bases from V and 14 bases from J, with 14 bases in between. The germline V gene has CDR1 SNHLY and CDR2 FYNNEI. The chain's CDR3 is CASSEWASSAYF. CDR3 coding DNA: TGTGCCAGCAGTGAATGGGCCTCCTCAGCGTATTTT.

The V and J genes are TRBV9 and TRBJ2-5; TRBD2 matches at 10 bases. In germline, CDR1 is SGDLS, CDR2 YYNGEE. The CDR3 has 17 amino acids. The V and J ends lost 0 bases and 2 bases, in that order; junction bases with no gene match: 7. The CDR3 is CASSVGASGSSQETQYF. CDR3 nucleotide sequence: TGTGCCAGCAGCGTAGGGGCTAGCGGGAGTTCGCAAGAGACCCAGTACTTC.

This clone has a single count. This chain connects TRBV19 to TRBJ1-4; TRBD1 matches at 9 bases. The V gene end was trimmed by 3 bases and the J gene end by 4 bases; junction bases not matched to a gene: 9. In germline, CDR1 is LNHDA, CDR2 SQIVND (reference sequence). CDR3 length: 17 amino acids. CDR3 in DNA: TGTGCCAGTAGTATCGTCCCGGGACAGGGAAATAATGAAAAACTGTTTTTT. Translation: CASSIVPGQGNNEKLFF.

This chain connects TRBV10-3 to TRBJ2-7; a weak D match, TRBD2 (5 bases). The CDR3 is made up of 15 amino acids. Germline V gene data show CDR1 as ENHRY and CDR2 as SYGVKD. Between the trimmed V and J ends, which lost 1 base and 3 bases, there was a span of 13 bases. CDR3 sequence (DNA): TGTGCCATCAGTGAGTACGAGGGCTACCTCTACGAGCAGTACTTC. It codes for CAISEYEGYLYEQYF.

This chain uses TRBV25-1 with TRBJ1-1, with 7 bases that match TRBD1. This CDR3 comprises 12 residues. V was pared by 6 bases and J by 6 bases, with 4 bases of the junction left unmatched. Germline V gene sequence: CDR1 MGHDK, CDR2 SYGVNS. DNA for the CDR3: TGTGCCAGCAGGGAAGGACAGGCTGAAGCTTTCTTT. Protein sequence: CASREGQAEAFF. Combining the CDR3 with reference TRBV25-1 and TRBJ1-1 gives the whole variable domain EADIYQTPRYLVIGTGKKITLECSQTMGHDKMYWYQQDPGMELHLIHYSYGVNSTEKGDLSSESTVSRIRTEHFPLTLESARPSHTSQYLCASREGQAEAFFGQGTRLTVV.

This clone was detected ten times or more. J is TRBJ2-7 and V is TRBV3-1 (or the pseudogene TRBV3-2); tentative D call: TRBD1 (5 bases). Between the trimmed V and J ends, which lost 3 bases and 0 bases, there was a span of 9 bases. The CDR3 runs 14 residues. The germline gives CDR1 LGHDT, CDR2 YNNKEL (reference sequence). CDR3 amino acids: CASSQTASSYEQYF. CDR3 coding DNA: TGTGCCAGCAGCCAGACAGCGAGCTCCTACGAGCAGTACTTC.

CDR3 residues: CASTGAVEQYF. As DNA, the CDR3 is TGTGCCTCCACTGGGGCGGTCGAGCAGTACTTC. The V gene is TRBV30, the J gene TRBJ2-7, with D maybe TRBD1 (5 bases). Trimming left V 7 bases short and J 6 bases short, with 13 bases between. Germline CDR1 is GTSNPN and CDR2 is SVGIG (reference sequence). The CDR3 is 11 residues long.

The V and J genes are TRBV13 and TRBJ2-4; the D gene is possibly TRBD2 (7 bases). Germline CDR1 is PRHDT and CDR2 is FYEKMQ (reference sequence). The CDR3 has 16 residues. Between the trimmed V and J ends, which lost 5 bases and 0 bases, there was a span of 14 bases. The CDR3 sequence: CASSPEGGLAKNIQYF. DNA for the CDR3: TGTGCCAGCAGCCCCGAGGGGGGGCTAGCCAAAAACATTCAGTACTTC.

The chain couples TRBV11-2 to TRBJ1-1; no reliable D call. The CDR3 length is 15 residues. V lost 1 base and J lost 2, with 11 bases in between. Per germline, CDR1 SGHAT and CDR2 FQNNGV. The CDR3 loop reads CASSLVWGVNTEAFF. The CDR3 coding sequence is TGTGCCAGCAGCTTAGTGTGGGGAGTAAACACTGAAGCTTTCTTT. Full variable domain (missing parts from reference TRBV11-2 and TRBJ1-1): EAGVAQSPRYKIIEKRQSVAFWCNPISGHATLYWYQQILGQGPKLLIQFQNNGVVDDSQLPKDRFSAERLKGVDSTLKIQPAKLEDSAVYLCASSLVWGVNTEAFFGQGTRLTVV.

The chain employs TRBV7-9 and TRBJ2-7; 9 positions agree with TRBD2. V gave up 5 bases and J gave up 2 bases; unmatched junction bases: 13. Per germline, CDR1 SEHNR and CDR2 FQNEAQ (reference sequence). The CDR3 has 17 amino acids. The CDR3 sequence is CASSRGPLAGITYEQYF. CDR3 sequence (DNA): TGTGCCAGCAGCCGGGGCCCCCTAGCGGGGATTACCTACGAGCAGTACTTC.

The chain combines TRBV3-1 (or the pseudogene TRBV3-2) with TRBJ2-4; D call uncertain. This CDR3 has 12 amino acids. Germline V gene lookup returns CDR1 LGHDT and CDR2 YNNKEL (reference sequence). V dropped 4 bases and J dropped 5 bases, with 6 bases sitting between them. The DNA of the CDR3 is TGTGCCAGCAGCCGAGCTGAAAACATTCAGTACTTC. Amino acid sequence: CASSRAENIQYF.

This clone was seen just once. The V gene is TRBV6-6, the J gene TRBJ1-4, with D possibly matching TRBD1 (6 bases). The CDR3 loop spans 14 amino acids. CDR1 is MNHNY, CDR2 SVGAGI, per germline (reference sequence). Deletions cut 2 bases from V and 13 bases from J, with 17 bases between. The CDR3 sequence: CASSYVGGGNRLFF. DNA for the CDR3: TGTGCCAGCAGTTACGTCGGGGGGGGCAATAGACTGTTTTTT.

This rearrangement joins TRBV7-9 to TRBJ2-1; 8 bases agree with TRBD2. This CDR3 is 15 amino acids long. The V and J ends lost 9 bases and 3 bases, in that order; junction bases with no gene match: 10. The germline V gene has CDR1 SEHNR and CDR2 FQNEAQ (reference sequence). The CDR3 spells CARRTFAGGYNEQFF. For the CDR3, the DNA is TGTGCCAGGCGAACATTCGCGGGGGGCTACAATGAGCAGTTCTTC.

CDR3 sequence: CASSWGGTRQETQYF. CDR3 DNA: TGTGCCAGCAGCTGGGGGGGGACCAGACAAGAGACCCAGTACTTC. The V and J genes are TRBV11-1 and TRBJ2-5; 7 nucleotides line up with TRBD2. The V and J ends lost 4 bases and 2 bases, in that order; junction bases with no gene match: 7. CDR3 length: 15 residues. The germline gives CDR1 SGHAT, CDR2 FQDESV (reference sequence).

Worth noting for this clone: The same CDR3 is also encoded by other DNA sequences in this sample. CDR3: CASSYGRGTEAFF. The CDR3 nucleotides read TGTGCCAGCAGCTACGGACGGGGGACTGAAGCTTTCTTT. The rearrangement joins TRBV6-5 to TRBJ1-1; TRBD1 is a possible D gene (5 bases). This CDR3 comprises 13 residues. V was cut by 6 bases and J by 5 bases, with 13 bases left in between. The V gene's germline CDR1 is MNHEY and CDR2 SVGAGI.

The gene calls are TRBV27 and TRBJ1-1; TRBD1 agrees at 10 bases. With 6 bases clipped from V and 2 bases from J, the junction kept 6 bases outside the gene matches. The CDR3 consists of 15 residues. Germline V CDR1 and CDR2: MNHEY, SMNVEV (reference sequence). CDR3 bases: TGTGCCAGCAGCCGGGACAGGGGCATTAACACTGAAGCTTTCTTT. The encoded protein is CASSRDRGINTEAFF.

The CDR3 loop reads CASKRENTGELFF. DNA for the CDR3: TGTGCCAGCAAGCGGGAGAACACCGGGGAGCTGTTTTTT. This sequence joins TRBV9 and TRBJ2-2; the match to TRBD2 covers 7 bases. The CDR3 runs 13 residues. Trimming cost V 6 bases and J 1 base; bases outside gene matches: 0. CDR1 is SGDLS, CDR2 YYNGEE, per germline.

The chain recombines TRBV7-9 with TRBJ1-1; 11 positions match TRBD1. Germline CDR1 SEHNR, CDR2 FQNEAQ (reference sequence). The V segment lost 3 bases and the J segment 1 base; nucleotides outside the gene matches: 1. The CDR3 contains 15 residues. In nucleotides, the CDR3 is TGTGCCAGCAGCTTTGGACAGGGGGCGAACACTGAAGCTTTCTTT. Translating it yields CASSFGQGANTEAFF.

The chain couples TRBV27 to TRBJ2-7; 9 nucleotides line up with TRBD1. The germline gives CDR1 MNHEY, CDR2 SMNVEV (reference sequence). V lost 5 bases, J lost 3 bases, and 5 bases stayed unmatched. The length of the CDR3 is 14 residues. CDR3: CASSPRQGGYEQYF. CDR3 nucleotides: TGTGCCAGCAGTCCACGACAGGGGGGCTACGAGCAGTACTTC.

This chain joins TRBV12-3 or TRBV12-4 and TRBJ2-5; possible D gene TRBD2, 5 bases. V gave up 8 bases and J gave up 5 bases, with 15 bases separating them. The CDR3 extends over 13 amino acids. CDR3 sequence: CASGTQAAETQYF. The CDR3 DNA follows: TGTGCCAGCGGTACCCAAGCGGCGGAGACCCAGTACTTC.

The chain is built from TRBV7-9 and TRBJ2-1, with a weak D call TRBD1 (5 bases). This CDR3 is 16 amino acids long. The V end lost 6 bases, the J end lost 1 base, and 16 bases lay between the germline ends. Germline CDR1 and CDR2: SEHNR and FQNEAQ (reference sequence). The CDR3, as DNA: TGTGCCAGCAGTTTCAGGGCGGAGTATTCCTACAATGAGCAGTTCTTC. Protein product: CASSFRAEYSYNEQFF.

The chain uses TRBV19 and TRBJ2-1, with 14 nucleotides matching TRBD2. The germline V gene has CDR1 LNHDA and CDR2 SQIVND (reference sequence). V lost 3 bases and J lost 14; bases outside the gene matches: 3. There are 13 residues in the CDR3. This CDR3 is CASSMGLAGAKFF. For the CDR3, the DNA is TGTGCCAGTAGTATGGGACTAGCGGGAGCAAAGTTCTTC.